The 17 T cell receptor beta chains below come from one sample, sequenced in a study of T cells in Graves' hyperthyroidism and ophthalmopathy. RNA transcripts gave rise to amplified TCR beta CDR3 regions. Using the HTBI primer set, a first-round RT-PCR was run on the TCR CDR3. TCRdb ran MiXCR on the multiplex PCR reads and lists one entry per CDR3 protein. The table lists about 380,000 distinct CDR3 sequences, approximately 18% of them singletons. The sequenced material came from blood. The receptor set was obtained from a man aged 18 to 30 with Graves' ophthalmopathy.

This clonotype occurred many times. The V and J genes are TRBV5-6 and TRBJ2-5; TRBD1 matches at 7 bases. The CDR3 runs to 15 residues. Germline assignment: CDR1 SGHDT and CDR2 YYEEEE. With 4 bases clipped from V and 1 base from J, the junction kept 7 bases outside the gene matches. The chain's CDR3 is CASSAQTGAQETQYF. The CDR3 region has the DNA TGTGCCAGCAGCGCGCAAACAGGGGCCCAAGAGACCCAGTACTTC.

This clonotype showed up many times. This clone may be a read error of a much larger clone one base away. The J gene is TRBJ1-1, the V gene TRBV7-9, with D perhaps matching TRBD1 (6 bases). The CDR3 runs 12 residues. Deletions cut 5 bases from V and 4 bases from J, with 8 bases between. Per germline, CDR1 SEHNR and CDR2 FQNEAQ (reference sequence). The CDR3 DNA sequence: TGTGCCAGCAGCCCGGGGGCCACTGAAGCTTTCTTT. Protein product: CASSPGATEAFF.

The chain combines TRBV5-4 with TRBJ2-3; 10 positions match TRBD2. The germline gives CDR1 SGHNT, CDR2 YYREEE (reference sequence). The CDR3 loop spans 16 amino acids. V was clipped by 0 bases and J by 5 bases; unmatched bases: 6. The CDR3 DNA reads TGTGCCAGCAGCTTGGATCTAGCGGGGGCCTTAGATACGCAGTATTTT. It encodes CASSLDLAGALDTQYF.

The CDR3 DNA reads TGTGCCAGCCCGGGACAGGGTTGGGATGGCTACACCTTC. Translating gives CASPGQGWDGYTF. The rearrangement joins TRBV2 to TRBJ1-2, with 9 bases that match TRBD1. The CDR3 totals 13 residues. Trimming at V came to 8 bases and at J to 6 bases, leaving 7 bases not matched to a gene. Germline CDR1 reads SNHLY; CDR2 reads FYNNEI.

This clonotype has just a few counts. V and J are TRBV3-1 and TRBJ1-1, with D unresolved. This CDR3 comprises 13 residues. The V gene lost 5 bases and the J gene lost 10 bases, with 17 bases spanning the gap. From germline, CDR1 is LGHDT and CDR2 YNNKEL (reference sequence). The CDR3: CASSETPGVSAFF. The CDR3, as DNA: TGTGCCAGCAGCGAAACCCCCGGGGTGTCAGCTTTCTTT.

This clonotype occurred many times. The chain carries TRBV3-1 and TRBJ2-1; possible D gene TRBD1, 5 bases. Germline CDR1 is LGHDT and CDR2 is YNNKEL (reference sequence). The CDR3 sequence is 15 residues long. Trimming stripped 2 bases from V and 3 bases from J, with 11 bases between. CDR3 in amino acids: CASSQQGHFYNEQFF. The DNA for the CDR3 is TGTGCCAGCAGCCAACAGGGCCACTTCTACAATGAGCAGTTCTTC.

This clonotype was detected many times. V and J are TRBV6-5 and TRBJ2-3; a weak D match, TRBD2 (5 bases). This CDR3 is 15 amino acids long. The germline V gene encodes CDR1 MNHEY and CDR2 SVGAGI. Trimming removed 4 bases from V and 6 bases from J, with 17 bases in between. In DNA, the CDR3 is TGTGCCAGCAGTTCCTCGGGCGGACTGGGGGATACGCAGTATTTT. It yields the protein CASSSSGGLGDTQYF.

This clonotype appeared many times. DNA of the CDR3: TGTGCCAGCAGTGCGTCGGGGTGGGGCACAGATACGCAGTATTTT. The encoded protein is CASSASGWGTDTQYF. V usage is TRBV2 and J usage is TRBJ2-3; tentative D call: TRBD2 (5 bases). In germline, CDR1 is SNHLY, CDR2 FYNNEI. The CDR3 is made up of 15 amino acids. V was shortened by 4 bases and J by 1 base, with 12 bases between the two germline ends.

This clonotype was observed at least ten times. J is TRBJ1-5 and V is TRBV18; 7 positions agree with TRBD1. Unmatched junction bases numbered 3, after V lost 4 bases and J lost 0 bases. Germline V CDR1 and CDR2: KGHSH, LQKENI. This CDR3 region has 15 residues. Written as DNA, the CDR3 is TGTGCCAGCTCACGGGGACAGCTTAGCAATCAGCCCCAGCATTTT. Protein: CASSRGQLSNQPQHF.

This clonotype showed up many times. This sequence joins TRBV20-1 and TRBJ2-3; 12 bases fit TRBD2. Germline V lookup: CDR1 DFQATT, CDR2 SNEGSKA (reference sequence). The CDR3 length is 18 residues. With 4 bases clipped from V and 1 base from J, the junction kept 12 bases outside the gene matches. CDR3 in amino acids: CSATLSLAGGWGTDTQYF. The CDR3, as DNA: TGCAGTGCTACACTTTCCCTAGCGGGGGGGTGGGGCACAGATACGCAGTATTTT.

In its sample, this clonotype was seen a few times. This sequence joins TRBV28 and TRBJ1-2; TRBD1 aligns across 7 bases. V dropped 3 bases and J dropped 4; count of bases not matched to a gene: 8. In germline, CDR1 is MDHEN, CDR2 SYDVKM. This CDR3 contains 15 residues. The CDR3 nucleotides are TGTGCCAGCAGTTTCCGGGACAGACCCTCCTATGGCTACACCTTC. Translation gives CASSFRDRPSYGYTF.

In this sample, this clonotype turned up a few times. This chain connects TRBV7-9 to TRBJ1-4, with D uncertain. Germline loops: CDR1 SEHNR, CDR2 FQNEAQ (reference sequence). Trimming left V 5 bases short and J 5 bases short, with 18 bases between. The CDR3 is 16 residues long. In DNA, the CDR3 is TGTGCCAGCAGCCGACCGGCTCTAAACCCCAATGAAAAACTGTTTTTT. This sequence encodes CASSRPALNPNEKLFF.

For this clonotype: Since a much larger clone is just one base distant, this may be a read error. Here the CDR3 omits its conserved ending phenylalanine or tryptophan, so a read error is the likely source. The rearrangement uses TRBV5-1 and TRBJ1-5; D unclear. The CDR3 contains 14 residues. Germline V gene data show CDR1 as SGHRS and CDR2 as YFSETQ. The V and J ends lost 4 bases and 0 bases respectively, with 8 bases between them. This CDR3 reads CASSAGTSNQPQHS. In DNA, the CDR3 is TGCGCCAGCAGCGCAGGAACTAGCAATCAGCCCCAGCATTCT.

This clonotype was seen ten or more times. The gene calls are TRBV3-1 and TRBJ2-2; TRBD1 aligns across 7 bases. CDR1 is LGHDT and CDR2 is YNNKEL in the germline V gene (reference sequence). This CDR3 has 15 residues. Trimming took 5 bases from V and 4 from J; bases not matched to a gene: 7. The chain's CDR3 is CASSNTGVSTGELFF. CDR3 nucleotides: TGTGCCAGCAGCAATACAGGGGTCTCCACCGGGGAGCTGTTTTTT. The variable domain in full, with the rest retrieved from reference TRBV3-1 and TRBJ2-2, is DTAVSQTPKYLVTQMGNDKSIKCEQNLGHDTMYWYKQDSKKFLKIMFSYNNKELIINETVPNRFSPKSPDKAHLNLHINSLELGDSAVYFCASSNTGVSTGELFFGEGSRLTVL.

This clonotype has a handful of counts. The chain is built from TRBV12-3 or TRBV12-4 and TRBJ2-6, with 8 bases matching TRBD2. The CDR3 spans 16 residues. V shed 2 bases, J shed 2 bases, and the junction held 2 bases outside the gene matches. This CDR3 reads CASSLSGGAGANVLTF. The CDR3 nucleotides are TGTGCCAGCAGTTTATCGGGGGGGGCTGGGGCCAACGTCCTGACTTTC.

This clonotype was counted ten times or more. J is TRBJ1-4 and V is TRBV12-5; the D gene is possibly TRBD1 (6 bases). CDR3 length equals 16 residues. The V end lost 5 bases, the J end lost 0 bases, and 13 bases lay between the germline ends. Per germline, CDR1 LGHNT and CDR2 FRNRAP. The CDR3 reads CASGGPGHTTNEKLFF. The CDR3, as DNA: TGTGCTAGTGGTGGACCGGGACACACAACTAATGAAAAACTGTTTTTT.

This clonotype was seen more than once but under ten times. The rearrangement joins TRBV5-4 to TRBJ2-6; D is undetermined. The CDR3 consists of 17 residues. Per germline, CDR1 SGHNT and CDR2 YYREEE (reference sequence). The V end was cut by 1 base, the J end by 4 bases, with 15 bases between. The CDR3 region is CASSLRALDVGANVLTF. The CDR3 region has the DNA TGTGCCAGCAGCTTGCGGGCCCTTGACGTGGGGGCCAACGTCCTGACTTTC.